A selection of T cell receptor beta chains follows, all from one sample in a study of CXCR3-negative and CXCR3-positive naive CD8 T cells. TCRdb derives one entry per CDR3 protein from the 5' RACE reads, leaving out DNA. The sample holds some 150,000 distinct CDR3 sequences. Sequenced material: naive CXCR3+ CD8+ T cells from blood. These receptors were collected from a human donor in good health. Some clones in this sample may be carry-over from other donors' samples. Each CDR3 is given with its conserved first and last residue. Each record gives: V gene, J gene, CDR3 protein.

V: TRBV5-6
J: TRBJ2-3
CDR3: CASSLPAPDTQYF

V: TRBV18
J: TRBJ2-1
CDR3: CASASRTKADFSYNEQFF

V: TRBV27
J: TRBJ2-7
CDR3: CASIGASGRSTYEQYF

V: TRBV5-6
J: TRBJ2-7
CDR3: CASSWDRGTYEQYF

V: TRBV7-2
J: TRBJ2-5
CDR3: CASSFGLAGGQETQYF

V: TRBV28
J: TRBJ2-1
CDR3: CASAPTVGTSGVEQFF

V: TRBV19
J: TRBJ1-1
CDR3: CASSTGQGGTEAFF

V: TRBV12-3/TRBV12-4
J: TRBJ2-5
CDR3: CASNPSGGLQETQYF

V: TRBV14
J: TRBJ1-1
CDR3: CASSQDRLVMNTEAFF

V: TRBV7-6
J: TRBJ1-6
CDR3: CASSLAPDRDSPLHF

V: TRBV5-5
J: TRBJ2-7
CDR3: CASSLAPGDYEQYF

V: TRBV11-2
J: TRBJ1-1
CDR3: CASSLSQGLDTEAFF

V: TRBV4-1
J: TRBJ2-1
CDR3: CASSQDHYRESYNEQFF

V: TRBV27
J: TRBJ1-2
CDR3: CASSPNPGGGYTF

V: TRBV20-1
J: TRBJ2-5
CDR3: CSARDFRKASGDGYQETQYF

V: TRBV12-3/TRBV12-4
J: TRBJ2-5
CDR3: CASSLGLAETQYF

V: TRBV13
J: TRBJ2-5
CDR3: CASSPAEAWDQETQYF

V: TRBV12-3/TRBV12-4
J: TRBJ1-1
CDR3: CASSPRENTEAFF

V: TRBV28
J: TRBJ2-5
CDR3: CASSLPQVAGRDQYF

V: TRBV6-2/TRBV6-3
J: TRBJ1-1
CDR3: CASSNLRENTEAFF

V: TRBV7-9
J: TRBJ2-3
CDR3: CASSFAGGDLADTQYF

V: TRBV7-9
J: TRBJ1-1
CDR3: CASSSNPEAFF

V: TRBV28
J: TRBJ1-1
CDR3: CASSFVQGGGTEAFF

V: TRBV29-1
J: TRBJ1-1
CDR3: CSVEGEGAVGTEAFF

V: TRBV29-1
J: TRBJ2-7
CDR3: CSVDSGGPHYEQYF

V: TRBV28
J: TRBJ2-5
CDR3: CASSFLTRDGQETQYF

V: TRBV2
J: TRBJ2-1
CDR3: CASSERHGTYNEQFF

V: TRBV28
J: TRBJ2-7
CDR3: CASSPWATYEQYF